This TCR beta chain was documented in a study of blood T cell repertoires in COVID-19 (dated by TCRdb to about 2020). Regarding the research as a whole: The collaborator samples originated in the United States, Italy and Spain and spanned the acute and convalescent phases of COVID-19. The sample metadata nearly always contained a de-identified subject ID, COVID-19 status, age in years and sex. The material from the prospective study consisted of cDNA or gDNA derived from T cells, B-cell-depleted T cells, or PBMCs. The samples were drawn from two sources: the first 160 participants of the ongoing ImmuneRACE study, and fewer than 1,500 subjects contributed by 6 global collaborators. Deeply sampled blood TCRbeta repertoires from subjects exposed to, actively infected with, or recovered from COVID-19 were included in the dataset. The repertoires were released in a freely available public database intended as a resource for research on the immune response to SARS-CoV-2. Where available, HLA class I and class II types were taken from metadata supplied by the sample provider and were not determined by assay-based typing. The full study reports these points: The amount of clinical and demographic metadata varied by source and participant and was provided uncurated.

This clone was counted only a few times. The antigen it binds to is not known. Per-nucleotide qualities are absent, and no much larger clonotype sits a single base away. Whole blood was collected in K2EDTA tubes by collaborating institutions according to the institutions' own protocols. Collaborator samples were shipped for TCRbeta analysis as frozen whole blood, isolated PBMCs, or DNA extracted from either sample type. The immunoSEQ Assay, a bias-controlled multiplex PCR, was used to amplify TCRbeta CDR3 regions from genomic DNA. Per the authors' processing: The number of nucleated cells in each sample was estimated by amplification of reference gene primers within the assay. To quantify the absolute abundance of each unique TCRbeta CDR3 rearrangement, sequence reads were collapsed and filtered. For each sample, productive Simpson clonality was calculated as the square root of Simpson's diversity index across productive rearrangements. TCRdb stores this immuneACCESS table with in-frame sequences only. Part of the clones is absent; in the studies checked, under half of the shortfall reflects unresolved V genes, and no reason is known for the rest. D and trimming were read from the DNA, whereas the V and J calls and clone size are those reported in that table. Present in this sample are fewer than 85,000 clones, around four fifths of which were seen just once. The top ten hold 15% to 20% of the sample.

There are 15 amino acids in the CDR3, from cysteine to phenylalanine inclusive. The DNA shown is the 45-base CDR3, in frame from base 1. The receptor was isolated from a woman aged 55-70 years with acute or convalescent COVID-19. The receptor chain draws on TRBV21-1 and TRBJ1-1; the listed D gene, TRBD1, was not tested against the DNA. TRBV21-1 is designated a pseudogene. The material sequenced was peripheral blood. In nucleotides, the sequence is TGTGCCAGCAGCAGTACCGGGACAGGGGCCACTGAAGCTTTCTTT. This codes for CASSSTGTGATEAFF.